This T cell receptor beta chain derives from a study of blood T cell repertoires in COVID-19. Sequencing was performed with immunoSEQ multiplex PCR; in TCRdb, only in-frame clones are kept and a portion is missing. This sample has 140,000 to 150,000 clones, with just over 85% found just once. The ends were cut back, 6 bases at V and 7 bases at J, with 16 bases in the middle. The CDR3 totals 14 residues. Per germline, CDR1 SGHDT and CDR2 YYEEEE. Categorization into cohorts depended on clinical history that participants reported. Cohort 3 donors counted as recovered after two negative PCRs, clearance, or resolved symptoms. This clone counts as medium-sized.

The chain joins TRBV5-6 to TRBJ2-2; D possibly corresponds to TRBD2 (6 bases). The sequencing sample was made of PBMCs or T cells enriched from blood (not recorded which). The TCR comes from a man between 50 and 59 years old who had recovered from COVID-19. The CDR3 here is CASILGGSGGELFF. The CDR3 DNA reads as TGTGCCAGCATCCTGGGGGGTTCTGGCGGGGAGCTGTTTTTT.